The next 21 T cell receptor beta chains were all read from a single sample in a study of blood T cell repertoires in COVID-19. Assay: immunoSEQ multiplex PCR; the TCRdb copy retains only in-frame clones and omits some. This sample has about 490,000 clones, with 80% to 90% found just once. Sequencing was done on a sample of peripheral blood. These receptors were obtained from a human donor in a cohort sampled during active COVID-19.

The chain combines TRBV30 with TRBJ1-4; D is unresolved. The CDR3 spans 13 residues. The germline V gene encodes CDR1 GTSNPN and CDR2 SVGIG (reference sequence). The V and J ends lost 3 bases and 7 bases respectively, with 12 bases between them. The CDR3 DNA reads as TGTGCCTGGAGCTCGTCCCGGGGTGAAAAACTGTTTTTT. Translating it yields CAWSSSRGEKLFF.

The chain has TRBV5-4 and TRBJ2-3; 11 positions agree with TRBD2. Losses at the gene ends were 5 bases for V and 2 bases for J; bases not matched to a gene: 4. This CDR3 contains 15 residues. CDR1 and CDR2 (germline): SGHNT, YYREEE (reference sequence). The CDR3 loop is CASRSGLAVTDTQYF. The DNA for the CDR3 is TGTGCCAGCAGATCGGGACTAGCGGTCACAGATACGCAGTATTTT.

This clone is a singleton in its sample. This sequence joins TRBV11-2 and TRBJ2-7; TRBD1 matches at 9 bases. There are 14 residues in the CDR3. V shed 5 bases, J shed 5 bases, and the junction held 7 bases outside the gene matches. The V gene's germline CDR1 is SGHAT and CDR2 FQNNGV. DNA for the CDR3: TGTGCCAGCAGCCCTCGACAGGGGGTCGACGAGCAGTACTTC. Its translation is CASSPRQGVDEQYF.

The V call is TRBV4-2, the J call TRBJ2-1; maybe TRBD2 (6 bases). This CDR3 has 17 amino acids. V lost 0 bases to trimming and J lost 5 bases, with 17 bases between them. Germline assignment: CDR1 LGHNA and CDR2 YNFKEQ. The CDR3 sequence: CASSQDGRRDNNNEQFF. In DNA form, the CDR3 reads TGTGCCAGCAGCCAAGATGGGAGGCGGGATAACAACAATGAGCAGTTCTTC.

The chain couples TRBV25-1 to TRBJ1-1; 7 bases align to TRBD1. Looked up from germline, CDR1 is MGHDK and CDR2 is SYGVNS. V shed 0 bases and J 5 bases; nucleotides not matched to a gene: 6. The CDR3 loop spans 15 amino acids. In DNA form, the CDR3 reads TGTGCCAGCAGTGAATATACTACAGGGGAGACTGAAGCTTTCTTT. It yields the protein CASSEYTTGETEAFF.

The CDR3 DNA sequence: TGTGCCAGTAGCCGTGGACAGGGCATCCATGAGCAGTTCTTC. Protein product: CASSRGQGIHEQFF. The chain links TRBV19 to TRBJ2-1, with TRBD1 matching over 8 bases. The CDR3 length is 14 residues. The germline V gene has CDR1 LNHDA and CDR2 SQIVND (reference sequence). With 6 bases clipped from V and 8 bases from J, the junction kept 9 bases outside the gene matches.

The chain is built from TRBV28 and TRBJ1-2; 7 bases line up with TRBD1. The germline CDR1 and CDR2 sequences are MDHEN and SYDVKM. The CDR3 has 12 residues. Trimming cost V 10 bases and J 7 bases; bases outside gene matches: 9. CDR3 in DNA: TGTGCCACTAGACAGGGTTATTCTGGCTACACCTTC. Encoded protein: CATRQGYSGYTF.

The V and J genes are TRBV30 and TRBJ2-3, with 8 positions matching TRBD1. Unmatched junction bases numbered 7, after V lost 3 bases and J lost 8 bases. The CDR3 extends over 13 amino acids. The germline CDR1 and CDR2 sequences are GTSNPN and SVGIG (reference sequence). The CDR3 nucleotides are TGTGCCTGGAGCGGACAGGGCTTTGGTACGCAGTATTTT. It encodes CAWSGQGFGTQYF.

The chain employs TRBV19 and TRBJ2-1; D may be TRBD2 (6 bases). Trimming cost V 5 bases and J 8 bases, with 22 bases left between them. This CDR3 is built from 16 residues. Germline values: CDR1 LNHDA, CDR2 SQIVND (reference sequence). In DNA, the CDR3 is TGTGCCAGTAGTCACCTAGGGCGGGGTCTAGGGGATGAGCAGTTCTTC. Translating it yields CASSHLGRGLGDEQFF.

The rearrangement joins TRBV4-3 to TRBJ1-3; 7 positions match TRBD1. Germline V lookup: CDR1 LGHNA, CDR2 YSLEER. This CDR3 contains 18 residues. V lost 0 bases and J lost 2; bases outside the gene matches: 10. CDR3: CASSQDHPQGVTGNTIYF. Here the CDR3 DNA reads TGCGCCAGCAGCCAAGATCACCCCCAGGGGGTAACTGGAAACACCATATATTTT.

This clone was found once. This chain links TRBV18 with TRBJ1-2; D might be TRBD1 (6 bases). V was cut by 3 bases and J by 2 bases, with 10 bases left in between. The CDR3 spans 14 residues. CDR1 is KGHSH and CDR2 is LQKENI in the germline V gene. CDR3 amino acids: CASSPGQQNYGYTF. The CDR3, as DNA: TGTGCCAGCTCACCGGGACAACAAAACTATGGCTACACCTTC.

The chain uses TRBV4-1 and TRBJ1-6, with D possibly matching TRBD1 (5 bases). Germline V gives CDR1 MGHRA, CDR2 YSYEKL. The CDR3 has 14 amino acids. V dropped 0 bases and J dropped 10 bases, with 10 bases sitting between them. CDR3 protein: CASSQDRVWSPLHF. For the CDR3, the DNA is TGCGCCAGCAGCCAAGACAGGGTTTGGTCACCCCTCCACTTT.

This clone has only one observation. J is TRBJ1-1 and V is TRBV19; 8 bases are shared with TRBD1. Trimming at V came to 4 bases and at J to 3 bases, leaving 4 bases not matched to a gene. CDR1 LNHDA and CDR2 SQIVND come from the germline V gene (reference sequence). This CDR3 contains 14 residues. The CDR3 nucleotides are TGTGCCAGTAGTACAGGACAGGGCTACACTGAAGCTTTCTTT. It codes for CASSTGQGYTEAFF. Complete variable domain (other parts from reference TRBV19 and TRBJ1-1): DGGITQSPKYLFRKEGQNVTLSCEQNLNHDAMYWYRQDPGQGLRLIYYSQIVNDFQKGDIAEGYSVSREKKESFPLTVTSAQKNPTAFYLCASSTGQGYTEAFFGQGTRLTVV.

The genes are TRBV2 and TRBJ1-6; D gene ambiguous. The CDR3 covers 16 residues. V lost 2 bases and J lost 0, with 8 bases in between. The germline V gene encodes CDR1 SNHLY and CDR2 FYNNEI. The CDR3 nucleotides read TGTGCCAGCAGTGAATTGAGGAGCTCCTATAATTCACCCCTCCACTTT. Its translation is CASSELRSSYNSPLHF.

The table lists this clone with many counts. V gene TRBV5-4 combines with J gene TRBJ2-4, with 9 nucleotides matching TRBD1. CDR3 length equals 17 residues. V was pared by 4 bases and J by 5 bases, with 13 bases of the junction left unmatched. Germline V CDR1 and CDR2: SGHNT, YYREEE (reference sequence). The CDR3 region has the DNA TGTGCCAGCAGCCCGGAGTTAAGGACAGGGGTACAAAACATTCAGTACTTC. It codes for CASSPELRTGVQNIQYF.

The chain joins TRBV7-2 to TRBJ1-5; TRBD1 matches at 7 bases. Germline V gene lookup returns CDR1 SGHTA and CDR2 FQGNSA. CDR3 size: 15 residues. V shed 2 bases and J 3 bases; nucleotides not matched to a gene: 4. This CDR3 is CASSLNRGDNQPQHF. CDR3 DNA sequence: TGTGCCAGCAGCTTAAACAGGGGAGACAATCAGCCCCAGCATTTT.

The chain carries TRBV3-1 (or the pseudogene TRBV3-2) and TRBJ2-7, with D perhaps TRBD2 (5 bases). Germline CDR1 LGHDT, CDR2 YNNKEL (reference sequence). The CDR3 extends over 15 amino acids. The V gene lost 1 base and the J gene lost 5 bases, with 15 bases spanning the gap. The CDR3 sequence: CASSQGSATNNEQYF. CDR3 in DNA: TGTGCCAGCAGCCAAGGTAGCGCGACTAACAACGAGCAGTACTTC.

This clone was seen repeatedly, ten times or more. This sequence joins TRBV27 and TRBJ2-7; D may be TRBD1 (5 bases). The CDR3 totals 13 residues. V lost 3 bases and J lost 4, with 10 bases in between. Germline CDR1 is MNHEY and CDR2 is SMNVEV (reference sequence). CDR3 coding DNA: TGTGCCAGCAGTTTCGCAGGGCAATACGAGCAGTACTTC. Translation gives CASSFAGQYEQYF.

The gene calls are TRBV9 and TRBJ1-6; 9 nucleotides match TRBD1. With V trimmed by 4 bases and J by 10 bases, 6 bases remained unmatched. Looked up from germline, CDR1 is SGDLS and CDR2 is YYNGEE. The CDR3 runs to 14 residues. Here the CDR3 reads CASSFRTGESPLHF. The CDR3 DNA sequence: TGTGCCAGCAGCTTTAGGACAGGGGAATCACCCCTCCACTTT.

The V and J genes are TRBV28 and TRBJ1-6; 9 bases match TRBD1. V gave up 6 bases and J gave up 7 bases; unmatched junction bases: 4. This CDR3 comprises 14 residues. Germline values: CDR1 MDHEN, CDR2 SYDVKM. The CDR3 sequence is CASRGTGLNSPLHF. For the CDR3, the DNA is TGTGCCAGCAGGGGGACAGGGTTGAATTCACCCCTCCACTTT. Filled out from reference TRBV28 and TRBJ1-6, the complete variable domain reads DVKVTQSSRYLVKRTGEKVFLECVQDMDHENMFWYRQDPGLGLRLIYFSYDVKMKEKGDIPEGYSVSREKKERFSLILESASTNQTSMYLCASRGTGLNSPLHFGNGTRLTVT.

This rearrangement joins TRBV28 to TRBJ2-7; TRBD2 matches 8 bases. In germline, CDR1 is MDHEN, CDR2 SYDVKM. Trimming removed 3 bases from V and 5 bases from J; junction bases left unmatched: 6. The CDR3 covers 14 residues. As DNA, the CDR3 is TGTGCCAGCAGTTTCGCGGGGGGAGGCGACGAGCAGTACTTC. This codes for CASSFAGGGDEQYF.